The 25 T cell receptor beta chains in this list originate from one sample, sequenced in a study of glioma-infiltrating T cells after dendritic cell vaccination. This table comes from immunoSEQ multiplex PCR, and its TCRdb copy is limited to in-frame clones, with some not included. The sample shows around 97,000 clones, roughly 76% of them seen only once. The material sequenced was blood, taken before dendritic cell vaccination. These receptor sequences come from a human donor with glioblastoma.

This sequence joins TRBV7-9 and TRBJ1-1, with a possible D match to TRBD1 (5 bases). CDR1 and CDR2 (germline): SEHNR, FQNEAQ (reference sequence). V shed 5 bases and J shed 6 bases, with 19 bases lying between them. The CDR3 extends over 15 amino acids. The CDR3 spells CASSPDSVRGPEAFF. The CDR3 bases are TGTGCCAGCAGCCCCGACTCTGTGCGGGGCCCTGAAGCTTTCTTT. The full variable domain, rest sourced from reference TRBV7-9 and TRBJ1-1, is DTGVSQNPRHKITKRGQNVTFRCDPISEHNRLYWYRQTLGQGPEFLTYFQNEAQLEKSRLLSDRFSAERPKGSFSTLEIQRTEQGDSAMYLCASSPDSVRGPEAFFGQGTRLTVV.

The chain links TRBV12-1 to TRBJ1-1; the D call TRBD1 from the table was never checked on the DNA. TRBV12-1 counts as a pseudogene. The CDR3 length is 16 residues. This CDR3 reads CASSFQDRGRGTEAFF. CDR3 bases: TGTGCCAGCAGCTTTCAAGACAGGGGTCGGGGTACTGAAGCTTTCTTT.

This chain links TRBV19 with TRBJ2-1; D is possibly TRBD2 (6 bases). Germline CDR1 LNHDA, CDR2 SQIVND (reference sequence). Deletions cut 4 bases from V and 4 bases from J, with 20 bases between. This CDR3 is built from 17 residues. The CDR3 bases are TGTGCCAGTAGTACTAGAGTCGGAGGGGCTACTTACAATGAGCAGTTCTTC. This translates into CASSTRVGGATYNEQFF.

The CDR3 nucleotides read TGTGCCAGCAGCACTCGGGGGTGGGGCTCCTACAATGAGCAGTTCTTC. This codes for CASSTRGWGSYNEQFF. The V and J genes are TRBV11-3 and TRBJ2-1; tentatively, D is TRBD2 (6 bases). The CDR3 runs 16 residues. V was pared by 5 bases and J by 0 bases, with 14 bases between. Germline assignment: CDR1 SGHNT and CDR2 YENEEA.

The chain combines TRBV5-4 with TRBJ2-3; TRBD1 matches at 8 bases. This CDR3 spans 16 amino acids. The germline V gene encodes CDR1 SGHNT and CDR2 YYREEE (reference sequence). V lost 0 bases and J lost 1; bases outside the gene matches: 4. The CDR3 here is CASSLADREGTDTQYF. The CDR3, as DNA: TGTGCCAGCAGCTTGGCGGACAGGGAGGGCACAGATACGCAGTATTTT.

The chain links TRBV11-2 to TRBJ2-3; tentatively, D is TRBD2 (5 bases). This CDR3 is 14 amino acids long. Per germline, CDR1 SGHAT and CDR2 FQNNGV. V shed 2 bases and J shed 6 bases, with 12 bases lying between them. The DNA of the CDR3 is TGTGCCAGCAGCTTATCCGGACTTGGCGATACGCAGTATTTT. Translating gives CASSLSGLGDTQYF.

The rearrangement joins TRBV7-6 to TRBJ1-1, with D possibly TRBD1 on 5 matching bases. CDR1 is SGHVS and CDR2 is FNYEAQ in the germline V gene. This CDR3 spans 13 amino acids. Between the trimmed V and J ends, which lost 3 bases and 7 bases, there was a span of 12 bases. The CDR3 sequence: CASSLGGHSEAFF. The CDR3 nucleotides are TGTGCCAGCAGCTTGGGGGGTCATAGTGAAGCTTTCTTT.

The chain employs TRBV18 and TRBJ2-2; 8 positions match TRBD1. From germline, CDR1 is KGHSH and CDR2 LQKENI. V lost 3 bases and J lost 3; bases outside the gene matches: 9. The CDR3 spans 17 residues. CDR3 region: CASSPPNQGADTGELFF. The CDR3 DNA follows: TGTGCCAGCTCACCTCCTAATCAGGGGGCGGACACCGGGGAGCTGTTTTTT.

The chain is built from TRBV30 and TRBJ1-2, with a weak D call TRBD1 (6 bases). This CDR3 has 13 residues. Trimming took 3 bases from V and 8 from J, leaving 16 bases between them. CDR1 GTSNPN and CDR2 SVGIG come from the germline V gene (reference sequence). The CDR3 region has the DNA TGTGCCTGGAGCCCAGGGGATAAACGGGGCTACACCTTC. Protein product: CAWSPGDKRGYTF. The full variable domain, completed using reference TRBV30 and TRBJ1-2, is SQTIHQWPATLVQPVGSPLSLECTVEGTSNPNLYWYRQAAGRGLQLLFYSVGIGQISSEVPQNLSASRPQDRQFILSSKKLLLSDSGFYLCAWSPGDKRGYTFGSGTRLTVV.

The rearrangement uses TRBV5-6 and TRBJ2-7, with 7 bases aligning to TRBD2. Trimming at V came to 4 bases and at J to 0 bases, leaving 4 bases not matched to a gene. The CDR3 extends over 14 amino acids. Germline V gives CDR1 SGHDT, CDR2 YYEEEE. As DNA, the CDR3 is TGTGCCAGCAGCCCCGGGACTATCTCCTACGAGCAGTACTTC. Protein product: CASSPGTISYEQYF.

This chain connects TRBV11-2 to TRBJ1-4, with 7 nucleotides matching TRBD1. CDR1 and CDR2 from the germline V gene are SGHAT and FQNNGV. The CDR3 covers 16 residues. Trimming removed 1 base from V and 8 bases from J; junction bases left unmatched: 10. CDR3 loop: CASSLVGGGLEEKLFF. As DNA, the CDR3 is TGTGCCAGCAGCTTAGTAGGAGGGGGCCTGGAGGAAAAACTGTTTTTT.

The chain joins TRBV13 to TRBJ1-5, with D hard to call. The CDR3 is made up of 13 amino acids. Trimming shortened V by 0 bases and J by 7 bases, and 7 bases separated the two germline ends. Looked up from germline, CDR1 is PRHDT and CDR2 is FYEKMQ (reference sequence). CDR3 in amino acids: CASSLGRKQPQHF. The DNA for the CDR3 is TGTGCCAGCAGCTTAGGGAGGAAACAGCCCCAGCATTTT.

The chain employs TRBV5-8 and TRBJ2-2, with D tentatively TRBD1 (5 bases). This CDR3 has 18 residues. Germline values: CDR1 SGHTS, CDR2 YDEGEE. V was shortened by 3 bases and J by 3 bases, with 21 bases between the two germline ends. The CDR3 spells CASSSVGTGLGDTGELFF. Written as DNA, the CDR3 is TGTGCCAGCAGCTCAGTTGGAACAGGTCTAGGGGACACCGGGGAGCTGTTTTTT.

This chain joins TRBV19 and TRBJ2-7; 9 bases line up with TRBD2. CDR3 length: 15 residues. The J segment lost 2 bases and the V segment lost 5 bases, leaving 7 bases of the junction unmatched. CDR1 is LNHDA and CDR2 is SQIVND in the germline V gene (reference sequence). The CDR3 DNA follows: TGTGCCAGTAGTTTCTCTAGCGGGGAGACCTACGAGCAGTACTTC. Amino acid sequence: CASSFSSGETYEQYF.

V usage is TRBV7-2 and J usage is TRBJ2-4; TRBD1 might be the D (6 bases). Between the trimmed V and J ends, which lost 5 bases and 6 bases, there was a span of 14 bases. The germline V gene has CDR1 SGHTA and CDR2 FQGNSA. The CDR3 runs 14 residues. The CDR3 DNA reads TGTGCCAGCAGCCCGGACAGAACGAGAAACATTCAGTACTTC. It translates to CASSPDRTRNIQYF. Complete variable domain (other parts from reference TRBV7-2 and TRBJ2-4): GAGVSQSPSNKVTEKGKDVELRCDPISGHTALYWYRQSLGQGLEFLIYFQGNSAPDKSGLPSDRFSAERTGGSVSTLTIQRTQQEDSAVYLCASSPDRTRNIQYFGAGTRLSVL.

The chain recombines TRBV7-9 with TRBJ1-2; D might be TRBD1 (6 bases). The germline V and J ends were trimmed by 0 bases and 0 bases, with 11 bases remaining between them. This CDR3 spans 16 amino acids. The germline V gene encodes CDR1 SEHNR and CDR2 FQNEAQ (reference sequence). CDR3 nucleotide sequence: TGTGCCAGCAGCTTAGCGGGGGACACCGCTAACTATGGCTACACCTTC. This translates into CASSLAGDTANYGYTF.

The CDR3 here is CASSHDSGSNEKLFF. The CDR3 coding sequence is TGCGCCAGCAGCCACGATTCAGGAAGTAATGAAAAACTGTTTTTT. J is TRBJ1-4 and V is TRBV4-1; D not resolved. Deletions cut 3 bases from V and 4 bases from J, with 12 bases between. The CDR3 totals 15 residues. Germline loops: CDR1 MGHRA, CDR2 YSYEKL.

J is TRBJ1-6 and V is TRBV4-3, with D uncertain. V shed 0 bases and J shed 14 bases, with 11 bases lying between them. The CDR3 has 13 amino acids. The germline V gene has CDR1 LGHNA and CDR2 YSLEER. CDR3 sequence: CASSQEVRDTLHF. In nucleotides, the CDR3 is TGCGCCAGCAGCCAAGAGGTCCGGGATACCCTCCACTTT.

This chain uses TRBV19 with TRBJ1-1; no clear D. Germline CDR1 reads LNHDA; CDR2 reads SQIVND (reference sequence). V shed 1 base and J shed 1 base, with 4 bases lying between them. This CDR3 comprises 13 residues. The CDR3 DNA is TGTGCCAGTAGTATAGTCCGGAACACTGAAGCTTTCTTT. Its protein product is CASSIVRNTEAFF.

The V gene is TRBV9, the J gene TRBJ2-5, with D possibly being TRBD2 (5 bases). The CDR3 totals 14 residues. V shed 3 bases and J shed 5 bases, with 14 bases lying between them. Germline-derived CDR1 and CDR2 are SGDLS and YYNGEE. CDR3 region: CASSGTFVTETQYF. The CDR3 DNA follows: TGTGCCAGCAGCGGGACTTTCGTCACGGAGACCCAGTACTTC.

At least ten counts were recorded for this clone. The chain carries TRBV9 and TRBJ2-1; 12 bases agree with TRBD2. V shed 2 bases and J 8 bases; nucleotides not matched to a gene: 2. Germline V lookup: CDR1 SGDLS, CDR2 YYNGEE. The CDR3 spans 14 residues. CDR3 in amino acids: CASSVTSGGYEQFF. As DNA, the CDR3 is TGTGCCAGCAGCGTCACTAGCGGGGGGTATGAGCAGTTCTTC.

J is TRBJ1-5 and V is TRBV11-2, with a tentative D call TRBD1 (6 bases). The CDR3 length is 15 residues. Per the germline V gene, CDR1 is SGHAT and CDR2 is FQNNGV. Trimming shortened V by 1 base and J by 0 bases, and 7 bases separated the two germline ends. The CDR3 sequence: CASSLGGHSNQPQHF. CDR3 DNA sequence: TGTGCCAGCAGCTTAGGGGGGCATAGCAATCAGCCCCAGCATTTT.

V usage is TRBV27 and J usage is TRBJ2-1, with TRBD2 as a possible D gene (5 bases). Looked up from germline, CDR1 is MNHEY and CDR2 is SMNVEV (reference sequence). V shed 4 bases and J shed 5 bases, with 18 bases lying between them. The CDR3 runs 16 residues. The chain's CDR3 is CASSSGSGSNNNEQFF. The DNA of the CDR3 is TGTGCCAGCAGTTCTGGGAGTGGGTCCAACAACAATGAGCAGTTCTTC.

Written as DNA, the CDR3 is TGTGCCAGCAGCCCAGGCCGGGGGGCTGCCGGGGAGCTGTTTTTT. Protein product: CASSPGRGAAGELFF. The chain joins TRBV7-9 to TRBJ2-2; TRBD2 is a possible D gene (7 bases). V lost 5 bases, J lost 6 bases, and 16 bases lay in between. The CDR3 covers 15 residues. CDR1 and CDR2 from the germline V gene are SEHNR and FQNEAQ (reference sequence).

This clone has a handful of counts. For the CDR3, the DNA is TGTGCCACCAGCAGAGACAGGGTTGGAAACACCATATATTTT. Its translation is CATSRDRVGNTIYF. This chain joins TRBV15 and TRBJ1-3; D possibly corresponds to TRBD1 (5 bases). This CDR3 has 14 amino acids. V was cut by 0 bases and J by 3 bases, with 6 bases left in between. From germline, CDR1 is LNHNV and CDR2 YYDKDF (reference sequence).